Below, one TCR beta chain is given with its context. This entry is derived from a study of blood T cell repertoires in COVID-19. Study as a whole: The study drew acute and convalescent COVID-19 samples from the United States, Italy and Spain. PBMCs, B-cell-depleted T cells, or T cells provided the cDNA or gDNA that made up the material.

Germline CDR1 MDHEN, CDR2 SYDVKM. Trimming stripped 2 bases from V and 3 bases from J, with 16 bases between. The CDR3 extends over 16 amino acids. Per the original data handling: Reference gene primer amplification gave estimated nucleated cell counts. Method: immunoSEQ multiplex PCR; TCRdb's copy keeps in-frame clones and lacks some. V, J and clone size are those of that table, while D and trimming were read from the DNA. The sample contains over 300,000 clones, roughly 89% of which appear only once. This TCR came from a man between 18 and 35 years old with active or convalescent COVID-19. The chain links TRBV28 to TRBJ1-1, with D possibly TRBD1 on 5 matching bases. What was sequenced was peripheral blood. The DNA for the CDR3 is TGTGCCAGCAGTTTAGTGGGGGGGATAAAGTACACTGAAGCTTTCTTT. As protein: CASSLVGGIKYTEAFF.